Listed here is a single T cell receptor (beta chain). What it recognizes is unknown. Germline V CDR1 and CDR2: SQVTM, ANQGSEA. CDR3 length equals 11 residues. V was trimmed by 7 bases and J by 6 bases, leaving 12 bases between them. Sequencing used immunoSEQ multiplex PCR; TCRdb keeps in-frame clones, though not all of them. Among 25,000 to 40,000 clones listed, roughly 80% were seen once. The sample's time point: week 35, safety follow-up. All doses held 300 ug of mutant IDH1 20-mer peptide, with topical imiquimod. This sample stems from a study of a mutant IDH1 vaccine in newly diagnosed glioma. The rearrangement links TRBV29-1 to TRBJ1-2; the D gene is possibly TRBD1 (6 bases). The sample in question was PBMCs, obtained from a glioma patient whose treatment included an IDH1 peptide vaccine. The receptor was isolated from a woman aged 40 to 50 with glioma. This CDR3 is CSAQRGDGYTF. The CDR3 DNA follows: TGCAGCGCCCAAAGGGGGGATGGCTACACCTTC.